The entry below gives a single TCR beta chain sequence along with its context. Its antigen is unknown. The data stem from a study of cytomegalovirus exposure and HLA in healthy donors. Study outcomes and limitations: CMV antigen specificity was confirmed in vitro for a few CMV-associated chains. The authors later found most CMV-associated TCR beta chains appeared HLA-restricted. A likely sequencing artifact accounted for one observed cluster of highly shared sequence variants.

PCR employed 60 Vbeta and 13 Jbeta primers. Using immunoSEQ multiplex PCR, the repertoire was profiled, and TCRdb retains in-frame clones only, with some absent. The sample contains roughly 250,000 clones, around 66% of which appear only once. CDR1 is MNHNS, CDR2 SASEGT, per germline. CDR3 size: 15 residues. The V and J ends lost 6 bases and 2 bases respectively, with 16 bases between them. The V gene is TRBV6-1, the J gene TRBJ2-5; D perhaps matches TRBD2 (6 bases). Sequences were obtained from PBMCs. The origin of this receptor is a female donor in good health and CMV-seronegative. The CDR3, as DNA: TGTGCCAGCAGCCGGACGCCTAGCGAACAAGAGACCCAGTACTTC. Its protein is CASSRTPSEQETQYF.